These T cell receptor beta chains were read from a single sample in a study of T cell responses to AZD1222 COVID-19 vaccine. Measured with immunoSEQ multiplex PCR; TCRdb has only the in-frame clones, and not every one. The sample contains about 120,000 clones, approximately 89% of which appear only once. The sequenced sample was peripheral blood, obtained on day 0 of AZD1222 vaccination. The receptors derive from an adult in good health. CDR3s include the opening cysteine and the closing phenylalanine or tryptophan. The D gene is left open where the match is weak. The size of a clone is reported for some rows only, either as once, few or many, or as a class for expanded clones.

>TRBD1|.|TRBV14|TRBJ1-6
TGTGCCAGCAGCCAAGGACAGGGATATAATTCACCCCTCCACTTT
CASSQGQGYNSPLHF
>.|.|TRBV6-4|TRBJ1-2
TGTGCCAGCAGCCCTGAGGGGATCGGGCAGGGCTCGTGGGGTGGCTACACCTTC
CASSPEGIGQGSWGGYTF
>TRBD1|.|TRBV6-1|TRBJ2-1
TGTGCCAGCAGTGACGGGACAGGGTGGAGTTTCAATGAGCAGTTCTTC
CASSDGTGWSFNEQFF
>.|.|TRBV5-6|TRBJ1-5
TGTGCCAGCAGCCATAACAGGGATCAGCCCCAGCATTTT
CASSHNRDQPQHF
>TRBD2|once|TRBV7-8|TRBJ2-1
TGTGCCAGCAGCTTACCCCTCGGGGGGGTAAGCTCCTACAATGAGCAGTTCTTC
CASSLPLGGVSSYNEQFF
>.|.|TRBV6-5|TRBJ1-6
TGTGCCAGCAGTCCTACAGGTTTTGGCTCACCCCTCCACTTT
CASSPTGFGSPLHF
>.|.|TRBV6-5|TRBJ1-5
TGTGCCAGCAGCCCCGCGGGAGTAAGTCAGCCCCAGCATTTT
CASSPAGVSQPQHF
>.|.|TRBV27|TRBJ2-5
TGTGCCAGCAGTTTATCGGGGCCGAGGGAGACCCAGTACTTC
CASSLSGPRETQYF
>TRBD2|.|TRBV28|TRBJ2-7
TGTGCCAGCAGTCCCCCCTCCGGGACTAGCGGGGAAGAGCAGTACTTC
CASSPPSGTSGEEQYF
>.|.|TRBV6-2/TRBV6-3|TRBJ1-5
TGTGCCAGCAGTACCGGCGGGAGCAGCAATCAGCCCCAGCATTTT
CASSTGGSSNQPQHF
>TRBD1|.|TRBV19|TRBJ2-7
TGTGCCAGTAGTATTTCCGGGACAGGGGATTTTGAGCAGTACTTC
CASSISGTGDFEQYF
>TRBD2|.|TRBV9|TRBJ2-3
TGTGCCAGCAGCGTAGGGGTGGGACTAGGCTTCACAGATACGCAGTATTTT
CASSVGVGLGFTDTQYF
>.|.|TRBV6-5|TRBJ1-5
TGTGCCAGCAGTTACGGGCCGGGGAATCAGCCCCAGCATTTT
CASSYGPGNQPQHF
>.|.|TRBV6-5|TRBJ1-1
TGTGCCAGCAGTTCCTGGACGGAGGAAGCTTTCTTT
CASSSWTEEAFF
>.|.|TRBV7-2|TRBJ1-1
TGTGCCAGCAGCTTAGATAGAGTGAACACTGAAGCTTTCTTT
CASSLDRVNTEAFF
>.|once|TRBV28|TRBJ1-2
TGTGCCAGCAGTTTATACAGAAAAGCTAACTATGGCTACACCTTC
CASSLYRKANYGYTF
>.|.|TRBV7-2|TRBJ1-2
TGTGCCAGCAGCTTAGACGGCATCTATGGCTACACCTTC
CASSLDGIYGYTF
>TRBD1|.|TRBV18|TRBJ2-7
TGTGCCAGCTCACGACTGAATGTGGGGACAGGGGACGAGCAGTACTTC
CASSRLNVGTGDEQYF
>.|.|TRBV9|TRBJ1-6
TGTGCCAGCAGCTTGGACCAAAAGTCACCCCTCCACTTT
CASSLDQKSPLHF
>TRBD1|.|TRBV5-1|TRBJ1-4
TGCGCCAGCACCCTCGGGGGGACAGCAAATGAAAAACTGTTTTTT
CASTLGGTANEKLFF
>TRBD1|.|TRBV29-1|TRBJ1-6
TGCAGCGTTGAAAGGCAGGGGGCTCCCCATTCACCCCTCCACTTT
CSVERQGAPHSPLHF
>.|.|TRBV7-8|TRBJ2-1
TGTGCCAGCAGCCCCGCCATGGGCTCTAACAATGAGCAGTTCTTC
CASSPAMGSNNEQFF
>.|.|TRBV27|TRBJ1-2
TGTGCCAGCAGACCCTCGGGGGTCTATGGCTACACCTTC
CASRPSGVYGYTF
>.|few|TRBV4-2|TRBJ1-1
TGTGCCAGCAGCCAAACGGCGACGGGTGAAGCTTTCTTT
CASSQTATGEAFF
>.|.|TRBV12-3/TRBV12-4|TRBJ2-1
TGTGCCAGCAGTTTTTCTGATGAGCAGTTCTTC
CASSFSDEQFF
>TRBD1|.|TRBV6-5|TRBJ1-1
TGTGCCAGCAGACAGGGGGTGGAAGCTTTCTTT
CASRQGVEAFF
>TRBD1|.|TRBV6-2/TRBV6-3|TRBJ1-1
TGTGCCAGCAGTTACTCGGGACAGGGGATGAACACTGAAGCTTTCTTT
CASSYSGQGMNTEAFF
>.|many|TRBV7-2|TRBJ1-2
TGTGCCAGCAGCTTATTCGCGGATGGCTACACCTTC
CASSLFADGYTF
>.|.|TRBV6-2/TRBV6-3|TRBJ2-4
TGTGCCAGCAGTGTTTTTCCTGCAAACATTCAGTACTTC
CASSVFPANIQYF